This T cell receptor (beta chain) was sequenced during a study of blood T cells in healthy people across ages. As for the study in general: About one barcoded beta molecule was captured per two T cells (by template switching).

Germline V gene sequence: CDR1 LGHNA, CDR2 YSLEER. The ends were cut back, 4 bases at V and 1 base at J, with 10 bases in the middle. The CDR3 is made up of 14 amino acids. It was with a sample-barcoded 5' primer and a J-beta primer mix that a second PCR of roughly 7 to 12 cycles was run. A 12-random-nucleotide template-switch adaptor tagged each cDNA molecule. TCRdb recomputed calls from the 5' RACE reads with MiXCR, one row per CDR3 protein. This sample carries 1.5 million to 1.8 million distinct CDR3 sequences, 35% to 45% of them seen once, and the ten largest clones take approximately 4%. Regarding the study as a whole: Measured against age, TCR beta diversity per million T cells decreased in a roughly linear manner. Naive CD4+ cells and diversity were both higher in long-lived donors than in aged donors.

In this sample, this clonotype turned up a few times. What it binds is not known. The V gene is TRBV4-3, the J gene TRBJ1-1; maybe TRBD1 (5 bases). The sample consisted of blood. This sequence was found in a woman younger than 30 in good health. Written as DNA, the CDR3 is TGCGCCAGCAGCCGGTCGGGGGGGAACACTGAAGCTTTCTTT. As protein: CASSRSGGNTEAFF.